The 29 T cell receptor beta chains below come from one sample, sequenced in a study of blood T cell repertoires in COVID-19. The data were produced by immunoSEQ multiplex PCR, yet TCRdb's version contains in-frame clones alone and is incomplete. The sample carries approximately 200,000 clones, approximately 90% recorded once. The sample was PBMCs or T cells enriched from blood (not recorded which). The receptors here all came from a man younger than 35 with acute COVID-19.

The rearrangement links TRBV21-1 to TRBJ2-5; TRBD1, the table's D call, lacks a check against the DNA. TRBV21-1 is assigned pseudogene status. The CDR3 consists of 17 residues. CDR3 sequence: CASSKPLPGHFQETQYF. DNA for the CDR3: TGTGCCAGCAGCAAGCCCCTCCCGGGACACTTCCAAGAGACCCAGTACTTC.

The chain links TRBV27 to TRBJ1-1; a weak D match, TRBD1 (6 bases). The CDR3 is 14 residues long. The germline V and J ends were trimmed by 6 bases and 1 base, with 12 bases remaining between them. The germline V gene has CDR1 MNHEY and CDR2 SMNVEV (reference sequence). The CDR3 sequence is CASSPRGQNTEAFF. CDR3 sequence (DNA): TGTGCCAGCAGCCCCCGGGGACAGAACACTGAAGCTTTCTTT.

J is TRBJ2-1 and V is TRBV5-5; 12 nucleotides line up with TRBD2. V lost 4 bases and J lost 9; bases outside the gene matches: 8. Germline CDR1 reads SGHKS; CDR2 reads YYEKEE (reference sequence). The CDR3 consists of 15 residues. The CDR3 DNA reads TGTGCCAGCAGCAGTGGACTAGCGGGATTGTTTGAGCAGTTCTTC. This translates into CASSSGLAGLFEQFF.

The chain has TRBV5-5 and TRBJ1-2, with TRBD1 as a possible D gene (6 bases). Trimming cost V 3 bases and J 8 bases, with 14 bases left between them. In germline, CDR1 is SGHKS, CDR2 YYEKEE (reference sequence). The CDR3 covers 13 residues. The CDR3 here is CASSSTYREGYTF. The CDR3 bases are TGTGCCAGCAGCTCCACCTACAGGGAAGGCTACACCTTC.

This clone was seen a single time. V usage is TRBV19 and J usage is TRBJ1-2, with TRBD1 identical over 8 bases. Germline-derived CDR1 and CDR2 are LNHDA and SQIVND (reference sequence). The V gene end was trimmed by 8 bases and the J gene end by 1 base; junction bases not matched to a gene: 9. CDR3 length: 15 amino acids. CDR3 region: CASVETGELNYGYTF. The CDR3 bases are TGTGCCAGTGTTGAGACAGGGGAACTTAACTATGGCTACACCTTC.

The chain joins TRBV3-1 (or the pseudogene TRBV3-2) to TRBJ1-4, with 7 bases aligning to TRBD1. In germline, CDR1 is LGHDT, CDR2 YNNKEL (reference sequence). This CDR3 is built from 16 residues. V lost 0 bases to trimming and J lost 7 bases; unmatched junction nucleotides: 8. The CDR3 DNA reads TGTGCCAGCAGCCAAGAAGGGGGCGGGATGGGTGAAAAACTGTTTTTT. Translation: CASSQEGGGMGEKLFF.

The genes are TRBV5-1 and TRBJ2-7; TRBD2 is a possible D gene (6 bases). V was trimmed by 0 bases and J by 0 bases, leaving 19 bases between them. Germline V gives CDR1 SGHRS, CDR2 YFSETQ. This CDR3 contains 18 residues. CDR3 in amino acids: CASSLGRDWVRSSYEQYF. The CDR3 DNA sequence: TGCGCCAGCAGCTTGGGGCGGGACTGGGTAAGGAGCTCCTACGAGCAGTACTTC.

J is TRBJ2-1 and V is TRBV2, with 13 bases identical to TRBD2. The CDR3 is 17 residues long. The germline CDR1 and CDR2 sequences are SNHLY and FYNNEI. J gave up 9 bases and V 8 bases, and 16 bases lay outside the gene matches. The CDR3 nucleotides read TGTGCCAGCGCTTCGGACAGAGGACTAGCGGGAGAGGGTGAGCAGTTCTTC. Residues: CASASDRGLAGEGEQFF.

The CDR3 is CASSFPTGTAVSNQPQHF. CDR3 nucleotide sequence: TGTGCCAGCAGTTTTCCTACAGGGACGGCAGTTAGCAATCAGCCCCAGCATTTT. The V and J genes are TRBV28 and TRBJ1-5, with TRBD1 as a possible D gene (6 bases). The CDR3 loop spans 18 amino acids. Trimming cost V 3 bases and J 0 bases, with 18 bases left between them. Germline V gene lookup returns CDR1 MDHEN and CDR2 SYDVKM.

The gene calls are TRBV29-1 and TRBJ2-2, with D maybe TRBD1 (6 bases). Looked up from germline, CDR1 is SQVTM and CDR2 is ANQGSEA. V was pared by 0 bases and J by 1 base, with 9 bases between. The length of the CDR3 is 15 residues. The CDR3 coding sequence is TGCAGCGTTGAAGATGACAGGAGGAACACCGGGGAGCTGTTTTTT. Its protein product is CSVEDDRRNTGELFF.

V is TRBV5-1 and J is TRBJ1-3; TRBD1 aligns across 7 bases. Germline assignment: CDR1 SGHRS and CDR2 YFSETQ. The CDR3 contains 14 residues. V lost 2 bases, J lost 2 bases, and 1 base stayed unmatched. The CDR3 DNA sequence: TGCGCCAGCAGCTTACAGGGGACTGGAAACACCATATATTTT. Residues: CASSLQGTGNTIYF.

This chain connects TRBV7-3 to TRBJ2-5, with TRBD2 as a possible D gene (5 bases). This CDR3 is 13 amino acids long. The V gene lost 4 bases and the J gene lost 2 bases, with 8 bases spanning the gap. CDR1 and CDR2 from the germline V gene are SGHTA and FQGTGA. CDR3 sequence reads: CASSWTSQETQYF. The CDR3 DNA is TGTGCCAGCAGCTGGACTTCTCAAGAGACCCAGTACTTC.

The J gene is TRBJ1-6, the V gene TRBV4-1; D unresolved. Germline V gene sequence: CDR1 MGHRA, CDR2 YSYEKL. The V end was cut by 2 bases, the J end by 7 bases, with 9 bases between. This CDR3 is 14 amino acids long. CDR3 amino acids: CASSQPVINSPLHF. Written as DNA, the CDR3 is TGCGCCAGCAGCCAACCGGTGATCAATTCACCCCTCCACTTT.

The rearrangement joins TRBV21-1 to TRBJ1-4. TRBV21-1 has pseudogene status. This CDR3 comprises 15 residues. The CDR3 DNA reads TGTGCCAGCAGCAAAGCCGGGAAACTTAATGAAAAACTGTTTTTT. Translated, it gives CASSKAGKLNEKLFF.

The chain joins TRBV7-9 to TRBJ2-7; 12 positions agree with TRBD2. CDR1 is SEHNR, CDR2 FQNEAQ, per germline (reference sequence). V was pared by 5 bases and J by 7 bases, with 9 bases of the junction left unmatched. The CDR3 extends over 15 amino acids. CDR3 region: CASSRLTSGSGEQYF. Written as DNA, the CDR3 is TGTGCCAGCAGCCGGCTGACTAGCGGGAGTGGTGAGCAGTACTTC.

This chain uses TRBV6-2 or TRBV6-3 with TRBJ2-7; D may be TRBD2 (6 bases). Per germline, CDR1 MNHEY and CDR2 SVGEGT. Trimming left V 2 bases short and J 6 bases short, with 11 bases between. The CDR3 runs 13 residues. The CDR3 loop reads CASSYVAGGEQYF. CDR3 DNA sequence: TGTGCCAGCAGTTACGTGGCCGGGGGCGAGCAGTACTTC.

This clone was observed a single time. V is TRBV6-4 and J is TRBJ1-6; maybe TRBD1 (5 bases). Deletions cut 6 bases from V and 7 bases from J, with 13 bases between. Germline V CDR1 and CDR2: MRHNA, SNTAGT. The CDR3 is made up of 14 amino acids. CDR3 loop: CASSPGGTNSPLHF. CDR3 bases: TGTGCCAGCAGCCCGGGGGGAACCAATTCACCCCTCCACTTT.

The chain recombines TRBV7-2 with TRBJ1-4, with D maybe TRBD1 (6 bases). Germline CDR1 and CDR2: SGHTA and FQGNSA. Trimming took off 3 bases at V and 4 bases at J, with 12 bases between the two ends. CDR3 length: 15 amino acids. For the CDR3, the DNA is TGTGCCAGCAGCTTGGTGCAGGGGAGTAATGAAAAACTGTTTTTT. This sequence encodes CASSLVQGSNEKLFF.

The genes are TRBV6-2 or TRBV6-3 and TRBJ2-1; weak D call: TRBD2 (6 bases). This CDR3 region has 15 residues. Germline CDR1 is MNHEY and CDR2 is SVGEGT. The V and J ends lost 2 bases and 4 bases respectively, with 12 bases between them. CDR3: CASSYLSGLYNEQFF. The DNA for the CDR3 is TGTGCCAGCAGTTACCTTAGCGGCCTTTACAATGAGCAGTTCTTC.

This clone was recorded only once. This chain uses TRBV28 with TRBJ2-5; possibly TRBD2 for D (5 bases). Germline CDR1 MDHEN, CDR2 SYDVKM. The CDR3 sequence is 15 residues long. V lost 2 bases to trimming and J lost 3 bases, with 13 bases between them. The CDR3: CASSLRRRIKETQYF. CDR3 bases: TGTGCCAGCAGTTTAAGGCGGAGGATCAAAGAGACCCAGTACTTC.

The chain links TRBV30 to TRBJ2-2; the match to TRBD2 covers 8 bases. V was pared by 1 base and J by 3 bases, with 7 bases of the junction left unmatched. The CDR3 is 16 amino acids. Germline lookup yields CDR1 GTSNPN and CDR2 SVGIG (reference sequence). In nucleotides, the CDR3 is TGTGCCTGGAGTGGGGAGCGGGAGTGGGACACCGGGGAGCTGTTTTTT. Amino acid sequence: CAWSGEREWDTGELFF.

The chain recombines TRBV4-3 with TRBJ1-4, with TRBD1 as a possible D gene (6 bases). Germline V gene sequence: CDR1 LGHNA, CDR2 YSLEER. The CDR3 length is 15 residues. V was cut by 0 bases and J by 6 bases, with 11 bases left in between. The CDR3 sequence is CASSQDRGADEKLFF. The CDR3 DNA sequence: TGCGCCAGCAGCCAAGACAGGGGCGCCGATGAAAAACTGTTTTTT.

The chain is built from TRBV2 and TRBJ2-7; the match to TRBD1 covers 7 bases. Germline CDR1 SNHLY, CDR2 FYNNEI. The CDR3 totals 12 residues. The ends lost 5 bases at V and 7 bases at J; junction bases unmatched: 5. This CDR3 is CASSRTGREQYF. DNA for the CDR3: TGTGCCAGCAGTAGGACAGGAAGGGAGCAGTACTTC. Full variable domain (missing parts from reference TRBV2 and TRBJ2-7): EPEVTQTPSHQVTQMGQEVILRCVPISNHLYFYWYRQILGQKVEFLVSFYNNEISEKSEIFDDQFSVERPDGSNFTLKIRSTKLEDSAMYFCASSRTGREQYFGPGTRLTVT.

The V call is TRBV28, the J call TRBJ2-5, with TRBD2 as a possible D gene (6 bases). Looked up from germline, CDR1 is MDHEN and CDR2 is SYDVKM. The CDR3 length is 15 residues. V was cut by 7 bases and J by 4 bases, with 19 bases left in between. The chain's CDR3 is CASNIGREVRETQYF. The CDR3 region has the DNA TGTGCCAGCAACATCGGCAGGGAGGTACGAGAGACCCAGTACTTC. The variable domain in full, with the rest retrieved from reference TRBV28 and TRBJ2-5, is DVKVTQSSRYLVKRTGEKVFLECVQDMDHENMFWYRQDPGLGLRLIYFSYDVKMKEKGDIPEGYSVSREKKERFSLILESASTNQTSMYLCASNIGREVRETQYFGPGTRLLVL.

The J gene is TRBJ2-3, the V gene TRBV7-3, with a weak D call TRBD2 (7 bases). This CDR3 has 14 amino acids. The V end lost 4 bases, the J end lost 5 bases, and 13 bases lay between the germline ends. Germline V gives CDR1 SGHTA, CDR2 FQGTGA. CDR3: CASSSRGGRDTQYF. The CDR3 coding sequence is TGTGCCAGCAGCTCGAGGGGGGGAAGAGATACGCAGTATTTT.

This clone was seen a few times. The J gene is TRBJ2-2, the V gene TRBV2; 7 bases are shared with TRBD2. J gave up 5 bases and V 3 bases, and 15 bases lay outside the gene matches. Germline CDR1 reads SNHLY; CDR2 reads FYNNEI. The CDR3 is 18 amino acids. CDR3 sequence reads: CASSDPLWSRESTGELFF. Here the CDR3 DNA reads TGTGCCAGCAGTGACCCTCTTTGGTCGCGGGAGAGTACCGGGGAGCTGTTTTTT.

J is TRBJ1-5 and V is TRBV7-9; possible D gene TRBD1, 6 bases. The V gene's germline CDR1 is SEHNR and CDR2 FQNEAQ (reference sequence). The CDR3 totals 18 residues. The V gene lost 9 bases and the J gene lost 0 bases, with 24 bases spanning the gap. CDR3 nucleotides: TGTGCCAGACCCTTCTCCCGACAGGACCCAAATAGCAATCAGCCCCAGCATTTT. Translating it yields CARPFSRQDPNSNQPQHF.

The chain recombines TRBV3-1 (or the pseudogene TRBV3-2) with TRBJ2-5, with D maybe TRBD2 (5 bases). The V end lost 0 bases, the J end lost 4 bases, and 12 bases lay between the germline ends. The CDR3 is 15 amino acids. CDR1 is LGHDT, CDR2 YNNKEL, per germline (reference sequence). The CDR3 nucleotides are TGTGCCAGCAGCCAAGATCCCTCGGGATTAGAGACCCAGTACTTC. Residues: CASSQDPSGLETQYF.

This clone was counted between two and nine times. This chain uses TRBV7-2 with TRBJ2-7; maybe TRBD2 (5 bases). CDR3 size: 14 residues. With 5 bases removed from V and 2 bases from J, the gap between germline ends came to 13 bases. Germline V CDR1 and CDR2: SGHTA, FQGNSA. The DNA for the CDR3 is TGTGCCAGCAGCCTAGATAGAGGGACCTACGAGCAGTACTTC. Translated, it gives CASSLDRGTYEQYF.